These T cell receptor beta chains were read from a single sample in a study of blood T cell repertoires in COVID-19. Only in-frame clones appear in the TCRdb table, and some are missing; sequencing was by immunoSEQ multiplex PCR. The sample includes 200,000 to 300,000 clones, 87% of them seen just once. The sequencing input was peripheral blood. These receptors were obtained from a woman aged 40 to 49 who had recovered from COVID-19. Both conserved end residues are trimmed from each CDR3.

cdr3_aa: SASQGRNQPQH
cdr3_length: 11
v_call: TRBV20-1

cdr3_aa: ASGFPDGPGDTQY
cdr3_length: 13
v_call: TRBV12-5

cdr3_aa: ASYRGTGYQNTEAF
cdr3_length: 14
v_call: TRBV5-4

cdr3_aa: ASSWVSRGYT
cdr3_length: 10
v_call: TRBV7-2

cdr3_aa: ASNSTKPYPGQVCSGANVLT
cdr3_length: 20
v_call: TRBV23-1

cdr3_aa: ASSPGTGSNQPQH
cdr3_length: 13
v_call: TRBV5-1

cdr3_aa: ASSAGTGAYEQY
cdr3_length: 12
v_call: TRBV19

cdr3_aa: ASSPRTGGSSPLH
cdr3_length: 13
v_call: TRBV7-6

cdr3_aa: ASSVGAGGNQPQH
cdr3_length: 13
v_call: TRBV9

cdr3_aa: ASSPSPEQGDTQY
cdr3_length: 13
v_call: TRBV9

cdr3_aa: ASSSNGDEQF
cdr3_length: 10
v_call: TRBV13

cdr3_aa: ASSRGTSYGYT
cdr3_length: 11
v_call: TRBV6-2/TRBV6-3

cdr3_aa: ASSHSPGQVDEKLF
cdr3_length: 14
v_call: TRBV9

cdr3_aa: ASSADRGEQY
cdr3_length: 10
v_call: TRBV2

cdr3_aa: SASEWTGEGVNTEAF
cdr3_length: 15
v_call: TRBV20-1

cdr3_aa: ASSDRRSGGTDTQY
cdr3_length: 14
v_call: TRBV11-3

cdr3_aa: ASRFGGSYNSPLH
cdr3_length: 13
v_call: TRBV6-5

cdr3_aa: ASSLAPGQGTYEQY
cdr3_length: 14
v_call: TRBV7-9

cdr3_aa: ASSPQGYEQY
cdr3_length: 10
v_call: TRBV6-5

cdr3_aa: ASSRDWNYEQY
cdr3_length: 11
v_call: TRBV6-5

cdr3_aa: ASSQRDREDSPLH
cdr3_length: 13
v_call: TRBV4-1

cdr3_aa: ASNPGLGTDTQY
cdr3_length: 12
v_call: TRBV9

cdr3_aa: ASSLGRGSEAF
cdr3_length: 11
v_call: TRBV11-2

cdr3_aa: ASSHSAWEGMNTEAF
cdr3_length: 15
v_call: TRBV27

cdr3_aa: ASSQNTPGSWPDTQY
cdr3_length: 15
v_call: TRBV3-1/TRBV3-2

cdr3_aa: ASSLATDSGNTIY
cdr3_length: 13
v_call: TRBV5-1

cdr3_aa: ASSTHAGRGEPDTQY
cdr3_length: 15
v_call: TRBV7-9